The present entry profiles one TCR beta chain with its context. Its antigen is unknown. This sample is drawn from a study of monozygotic twins with inflammatory bowel disease. Findings and caveats of the study: Twins classed as concordant or discordant showed no difference in repertoire similarity, possibly from limited power. Versus healthy twins, IBD patients showed fewer clonotypes shared with others, especially with disease activity.

Blood was drawn at under 3 ml per donor. Each of TCRalpha and TCRbeta cDNA went through two nested PCRs, lasting around 16 and 10 cycles. Reprocessing the 5' RACE reads, TCRdb reports a single entry for every CDR3 protein and omits DNA. Its table lists fewer than 550,000 distinct CDR3 sequences. The CDR3 is 15 residues long. This receptor was taken from a human donor with ulcerative colitis or Crohn's disease, or a healthy co-twin of an affected twin (not recorded which). The V call is TRBV12-3 or TRBV12-4, the J call TRBJ1-1; TCRdb's D call, TRBD1, is unchecked because there is no DNA. Sequenced: blood. CDR3 protein: CASSRFGGIYSEAFF.